What follows describes a single T cell receptor beta chain. No antigen is known for it. CDR3 size: 15 residues. CDR1 SGHRS and CDR2 YFSETQ come from the germline V gene. V lost 5 bases and J 3 bases, leaving 17 bases between the germline ends. Using immunoSEQ multiplex PCR, the repertoire was profiled, and TCRdb retains in-frame clones only, with some absent. The repertoire holds millions of clones, with 85% to 95% as singletons. The study enrolled healthy HIV-negative adults without recent acute infections or vaccinations as donors. Every contributor of samples was a Caucasian grown-up residing in Nashville, Tennessee. This sample is part of a study of shared clonotypes between healthy human individuals. Study-wide context: The study drew on two women and three men aged 18 to 49 as donors.

Study-level points and caveats: What limited the represented genetic and exposure-history diversity was the small number of donors.

This chain connects TRBV5-1 to TRBJ1-1; no definite D call. This clonotype originated in a man younger than 35 in good health. Input material: naive CD4+ T cells sorted from blood. Sample subset: CD45RA+ positively selected. CDR3 sequence: CASSYSGFGDTEAFF. Written as DNA, the CDR3 is TGCGCCAGCAGTTACTCCGGCTTTGGGGACACTGAAGCTTTCTTT.